A selection of T cell receptor beta chains follows, all from one sample in a study of cytomegalovirus exposure and HLA in healthy donors. Assay used: immunoSEQ multiplex PCR; TCRdb lists only in-frame clones, some missing. Of over 130,000 clones listed, roughly 80% were seen once; the top ten hold around 3.2%. Sequenced input: PBMCs. These receptors were taken from a human donor in good health. CDR3s include the opening cysteine and the closing phenylalanine or tryptophan. A D gene is named only where the DNA matches it firmly. The size of a clone is reported for some rows only, either as once, few or many, or as a class for expanded clones.

CASSHDTMNTEAFF | TGTGCCAGCAGCCACGACACGATGAACACTGAAGCTTTCTTT | few | . | TRBJ1-1 | TRBV7-9
CASSITLTSGANVLTF | TGTGCCAGTAGTATAACTCTTACGTCTGGGGCCAACGTCCTGACTTTC | . | . | TRBJ2-6 | TRBV19
CASSSGLGLYEQYF | TGTGCCAGCAGCTCAGGACTAGGGCTCTACGAGCAGTACTTC | . | TRBD2 | TRBJ2-7 | TRBV5-6
CASSLRQKETGELFF | TGTGCCAGCAGCTTGAGACAGAAAGAGACCGGGGAGCTGTTTTTT | . | . | TRBJ2-2 | TRBV5-4
CASSPAGSGNTEAFF | TGCGCCAGCAGCCCAGCCGGCTCAGGGAACACTGAAGCTTTCTTT | . | . | TRBJ1-1 | TRBV4-1
CASSQPVPGGMGANVLTF | TGTGCCAGCAGCCAACCCGTGCCTGGGGGGATGGGGGCCAACGTCCTGACTTTC | once | . | TRBJ2-6 | TRBV28
CASSQVPGTPGTTNYGYTF | TGCGCCAGCAGCCAAGTACCCGGGACACCCGGGACTACTAACTATGGCTACACCTTC | . | . | TRBJ1-2 | TRBV4-3
CASSHLSPGTGELFF | TGTGCCAGCAGCCACCTATCCCCAGGCACCGGGGAGCTGTTTTTT | . | . | TRBJ2-2 | TRBV6-5
CASSQTGQNEKLFF | TGTGCCAGCAGTCAAACAGGACAAAATGAAAAACTGTTTTTT | . | . | TRBJ1-4 | TRBV6-4
CASSLWGPGQGNEQFF | TGTGCCAGCAGTTTATGGGGACCGGGACAGGGGAATGAGCAGTTCTTC | . | TRBD1 | TRBJ2-1 | TRBV28
CASGTRGGAMNTEAFF | TGTGCTAGTGGGACCCGGGGAGGGGCAATGAACACTGAAGCTTTCTTT | . | . | TRBJ1-1 | TRBV12-5
CASSTMDRVRGEAFF | TGTGCCAGCAGCACAATGGACAGGGTTCGGGGTGAAGCTTTCTTT | . | TRBD1 | TRBJ1-1 | TRBV5-4
CASTDRGYMNTEAFF | TGTGCCAGCACGGACAGAGGCTATATGAACACTGAAGCTTTCTTT | once | . | TRBJ1-1 | TRBV27
CASISRLARDTDTQYF | TGTGCCAGCATTTCTCGTCTAGCGAGAGACACAGATACGCAGTATTTT | . | . | TRBJ2-3 | TRBV2
CASSFLSGTDTQYF | TGTGCCAGCAGCTTCCTCAGCGGCACAGATACGCAGTATTTT | . | . | TRBJ2-3 | TRBV7-2
CASRPSGGFTDTQYF | TGTGCCAGCAGACCATCGGGAGGGTTTACAGATACGCAGTATTTT | . | TRBD2 | TRBJ2-3 | TRBV6-5
CASSLESLAGFYGYTF | TGTGCCAGCAGCTTAGAATCCCTCGCCGGGTTCTATGGCTACACCTTC | . | . | TRBJ1-2 | TRBV7-2
CASSKGLAGEEETQYF | TGTGCCAGCAGTAAGGGACTAGCGGGAGAGGAGGAGACCCAGTACTTC | few | TRBD2 | TRBJ2-5 | TRBV28
CASSLGRDYEQYF | TGTGCCAGCAGCTTAGGGCGGGACTACGAGCAGTACTTC | . | . | TRBJ2-7 | TRBV7-9
CASSRTSGTAEPQHF | TGTGCCAGCAGCCGCACCTCCGGGACAGCAGAGCCCCAGCATTTT | . | TRBD1 | TRBJ1-5 | TRBV7-9
CATSRVAGGYEQYF | TGTGCCACCAGCAGAGTAGCGGGAGGCTACGAGCAGTACTTC | few | TRBD2 | TRBJ2-7 | TRBV15
CASRPHKPNTGELFF | TGTGCAAGCAGGCCTCATAAGCCCAACACCGGGGAGCTGTTTTTT | . | . | TRBJ2-2 | TRBV28
CASSRDRLHNEQFF | TGCGCCAGCAGCCGCGACAGGTTGCACAATGAGCAGTTCTTC | . | . | TRBJ2-1 | TRBV5-1
CSVQGAGAEAFF | TGCAGCGTACAGGGGGCAGGCGCTGAAGCTTTCTTT | . | TRBD1 | TRBJ1-1 | TRBV29-1
CASSYSAGRGSGEQYF | TGTGCCAGCAGTTACTCGGCCGGACGTGGTAGCGGTGAGCAGTACTTC | . | . | TRBJ2-7 | TRBV6-5
CASMRTGDQPQHF | TGTGCCAGCATGAGGACAGGGGATCAGCCCCAGCATTTT | . | TRBD1 | TRBJ1-5 | TRBV2
CATSGGTLSYQETQYF | TGTGCCACCTCGGGGGGGACTCTCTCGTACCAAGAGACCCAGTACTTC | . | TRBD2 | TRBJ2-5 | TRBV19
CASSLSTAMNTEAFF | TGTGCCAGCAGTTTATCGACAGCGATGAACACTGAAGCTTTCTTT | . | . | TRBJ1-1 | TRBV27
CATQTAPGQGLYSNQPQHF | TGTGCCACTCAAACGGCCCCCGGGCAGGGGCTCTATAGCAATCAGCCCCAGCATTTT | . | . | TRBJ1-5 | TRBV28
CASSWVAGRQETQYF | TGTGCCAGCAGTTGGGTTGCAGGCCGACAAGAGACCCAGTACTTC | . | . | TRBJ2-5 | TRBV27
CASSYRGGDYGYTF | TGTGCCAGCAGTTACAGGGGAGGGGACTATGGCTACACCTTC | . | . | TRBJ1-2 | TRBV6-5
CASSVEGSDQPQHF | TGTGCCAGCAGTGTGGAGGGGTCGGATCAGCCCCAGCATTTT | . | . | TRBJ1-5 | TRBV28
CASSLGMGHNGANTGELFF | TGTGCCAGCAGCTTGGGGATGGGACACAACGGGGCCAACACCGGGGAGCTGTTTTTT | . | . | TRBJ2-2 | TRBV5-6
CASSFFAGLGGYTF | TGCGCCAGCAGCTTTTTCGCAGGGCTTGGGGGCTACACCTTC | . | . | TRBJ1-2 | TRBV5-1
CAISEDRSYEQYF | TGTGCCATCAGTGAGGACAGATCCTACGAGCAGTACTTC | . | . | TRBJ2-7 | TRBV10-3
CASSQIPLQAGGITDTQYF | TGTGCCAGCAGCCAAATCCCCCTCCAGGCAGGGGGCATCACAGATACGCAGTATTTT | . | TRBD1 | TRBJ2-3 | TRBV4-2
CSTGRGWTEAFF | TGTTCCACCGGCAGGGGATGGACTGAAGCTTTCTTT | . | . | TRBJ1-1 | TRBV7-9
CASSAPGHWNTEAFF | TGTGCCAGTAGTGCGCCGGGACATTGGAACACTGAAGCTTTCTTT | few | . | TRBJ1-1 | TRBV19
CASSSQSVSGLEGNEQFF | TGTGCCAGCAGTTCCCAGAGCGTGTCAGGCCTCGAGGGCAATGAGCAGTTCTTC | . | . | TRBJ2-1 | TRBV28
CASSWESGGGNEQFF | TGCGCCAGCAGCTGGGAAAGCGGGGGGGGTAATGAGCAGTTCTTC | . | TRBD2 | TRBJ2-1 | TRBV5-1
CASSSGQGLTGELFF | TGTGCCAGCAGTAGTGGACAGGGCCTCACCGGGGAGCTGTTTTTT | . | TRBD1 | TRBJ2-2 | TRBV28
CASSIVSWGYTF | TGTGCCAGCAGCATAGTGAGTTGGGGCTACACCTTC | few | . | TRBJ1-2 | TRBV28
CASSPGQGWSF | TGTGCCAGCAGCCCCGGACAGGGCTGGTCCTTC | . | TRBD1 | TRBJ2-7 | TRBV5-6
CATGGEGAGEQYF | TGTGCCACGGGCGGGGAGGGTGCGGGCGAGCAGTACTTC | . | TRBD2 | TRBJ2-7 | TRBV2
CASSVGGRNPVNTEAFF | TGTGCCAGCAGCGTAGGGGGCCGCAACCCGGTTAACACTGAAGCTTTCTTT | . | . | TRBJ1-1 | TRBV9
CASSRSTLAGVNEQFF | TGTGCCAGTAGTAGGTCAACACTAGCGGGAGTCAATGAGCAGTTCTTC | . | TRBD2 | TRBJ2-1 | TRBV19
CTSSQDLASGRPEETQYF | TGCACCAGCAGCCAAGATCTGGCTAGCGGGAGGCCCGAGGAGACCCAGTACTTC | few | . | TRBJ2-5 | TRBV1
CASSRGANTGELFF | TGTGCCAGCAGCCGGGGGGCCAACACCGGGGAGCTGTTTTTT | . | . | TRBJ2-2 | TRBV7-2
CASSLTYGLTRANSGNTIYF | TGTGCCAGCAGTCTAACCTACGGGTTAACCCGTGCTAACTCTGGAAACACCATATATTTT | few | . | TRBJ1-3 | TRBV28
CSAKTGLNTEAFF | TGCAGCGCTAAAACAGGGTTGAATACTGAAGCTTTCTTT | . | . | TRBJ1-1 | TRBV29-1
CASSQHSGRAYEQYF | TGCGCCAGCAGCCAGCATAGCGGGAGGGCCTACGAGCAGTACTTC | . | TRBD2 | TRBJ2-7 | TRBV4-1
CASSLAGGYQPQHF | TGTGCCAGCAGCTTAGCCGGAGGTTATCAGCCCCAGCATTTT | once | . | TRBJ1-5 | TRBV7-2
CASSHAGQGYNEQFF | TGTGCCAGCTCACACGCGGGACAGGGATATAATGAGCAGTTCTTC | . | TRBD1 | TRBJ2-1 | TRBV18
CASSAVTGLSYEQYF | TGTGCCAGCAGCGCGGTCACAGGCCTCTCCTACGAGCAGTACTTC | . | . | TRBJ2-7 | TRBV14
CASRDDTRGQGETQYF | TGTGCCAGCAGGGATGATACCAGGGGTCAGGGGGAGACCCAGTACTTC | . | . | TRBJ2-5 | TRBV7-9
CASSLSGMDSTATGYYEQYF | TGTGCCAGCAGTTTATCGGGAATGGACAGCACAGCCACGGGTTACTACGAGCAGTACTTC | . | . | TRBJ2-7 | TRBV27
CASSVTGPYEQYF | TGTGCCAGCAGCGTGACAGGGCCCTACGAGCAGTACTTC | . | TRBD1 | TRBJ2-7 | TRBV2